One sample yielded the 11 T cell receptor beta chains listed below, sequenced in a study of CD8+ T cells in alopecia areata. Extraction and reverse transcription of RNA yielded cDNA as the sequencing template. Produced via immunoSEQ multiplex PCR; TCRdb's table is partial and in-frame only. The sample yields some 120,000 clones, without any singletons. Sequences were obtained from lesional skin. These receptors all come from a C3H/HeJ mouse with alopecia areata. MHC haplotype of the strain: H2-k.

To note about this clone: Gene and germline names: mouse. The DNA ends 4 residues before the CDR3 does, and the rest of the CDR3 is filled in from the germline J gene. This chain joins TRBV13-3 and TRBJ2-3; 9 bases are a match to TRBD2. This CDR3 region has 16 residues. J gave up 0 bases and V 4 bases, and 6 bases lay outside the gene matches. Per germline, CDR1 NNHDY and CDR2 SYVADS. The CDR3 here is CASSPYWGASAETLYF. The CDR3 DNA, read in part, is TGTGCCAGCAGTCCCTACTGGGGGGCTAGTGCAGAA.

As regards this clone: These gene names are mouse names. The CDR3 is cut off 4 residues early in the read; its end comes from the germline J gene. The rearrangement joins TRBV19 to TRBJ2-5; 7 bases are a match to TRBD1. Looked up from germline, CDR1 is FNHDT and CDR2 is SITEND (reference sequence). The CDR3 runs 13 residues. CDR3: CASSIGQVDTQYF. CDR3 bases read: TGTGCCAGCAGTATTGGACAGGTAGAC.

Only a few counts were recorded for this clone. Any gene name here is a mouse gene name. The CDR3 goes on 4 residues after the read ends, and that part is filled in from the germline J gene. The rearrangement joins TRBV13-3 to TRBJ2-2; 11 bases line up with TRBD1. Germline V gene lookup returns CDR1 NNHDY and CDR2 SYVADS. V shed 4 bases and J 3 bases; nucleotides not matched to a gene: 5. This CDR3 is 16 amino acids long. The CDR3 is CASSPRTGGYTGQLYF. The part of the CDR3 DNA that was read is TGTGCCAGCAGTCCCAGGACAGGGGGCTACACCGGG.

On this clone: Genes and germline come from the mouse. The DNA ends 4 residues before the CDR3 does, and the rest of the CDR3 is filled in from the germline J gene. The rearrangement uses TRBV13-3 and TRBJ2-2; D not resolved. Germline values: CDR1 NNHDY, CDR2 SYVADS. Trimming left V 7 bases short and J 3 bases short, with 7 bases between. This CDR3 region has 12 residues. The CDR3 sequence: CASAEDTGQLYF. Partial CDR3 DNA: TGTGCCAGCGCTGAAGACACCGGG.

To note about this clone: The listed TCRdb protein conflicts with the DNA translation at residue 11, and the protein shown is translated directly from the DNA. Germline and genes here are mouse. Read coverage stops 3 residues before the CDR3 terminus; the germline J gene supplies the remainder. Other DNA sequences from this sample encode an identical CDR3 as well. The chain combines TRBV1 with TRBJ1-3, with no clear D. The length of the CDR3 is 14 residues. V was shortened by 3 bases and J by 2 bases, with 8 bases between the two germline ends. Germline V gene data show CDR1 as NSQYPW and CDR2 as LRSPGD (reference sequence). The covered CDR3 bases are TGCACCTGCAGTGCTTCTGGGACTGGAAATACG. Translation: CTCSASGTGNT. In full, the CDR3 is CTCSASGTGNTLYF.

Of note for this clone: Germline and genes here are mouse. The read is 4 residues too short to cover the CDR3 end, so that end is filled in from the germline J gene. The V gene is TRBV19, the J gene TRBJ2-1; TRBD1 matches 10 bases. This CDR3 contains 15 residues. V shed 6 bases and J 6 bases; nucleotides not matched to a gene: 9. Germline CDR1 reads FNHDT; CDR2 reads SITEND (reference sequence). The CDR3 spells CASTLRDRGRAEQFF. The CDR3 DNA, read in part, is TGTGCCAGCACCCTCCGGGACAGGGGACGTGCT.

This clone was counted a few times. Gene names and germline match the mouse. The CDR3 reads CASSRWTDEQYF. The DNA read from the CDR3 is TGTGCTAGCAGTAGATGGACAGAT. The chain uses TRBV17 and TRBJ2-7; the D gene is possibly TRBD1 (6 bases). The read ends 4 residues shy of where the CDR3 ends; the end is completed using the germline J gene. Looked up from germline, CDR1 is MNHDT and CDR2 is YYDKIL. The CDR3 extends over 12 amino acids. Together with reference TRBV17 and TRBJ2-7, the CDR3 gives the full variable domain: DTTVKQNPRYKLARVGKPVNLICSQTMNHDTMYWYQKKPNQAPKLLLFYYDKILNREADTFEKFQSSRPNNSFCSLYIGSAGLEYSAMYLCASSRWTDEQYFGPGTRLTVL.

This clone showed up just a few times. Germline and genes: mouse. The read terminates 4 residues ahead of where the CDR3 ends, so the germline J gene completes it. This rearrangement joins TRBV13-1 to TRBJ2-7, with a possible D match to TRBD1 (5 bases). Germline assignment: CDR1 NSHNY and CDR2 SYGAGN. The CDR3 runs 16 residues. CDR3 loop: CASSDAAPQGKDEQYF. The DNA read from the CDR3 is TGTGCCAGCAGTGATGCGGCCCCGCAGGGAAAAGAT.

This clone was found a few times. Germline and genes here are mouse. The read ends 4 residues before the CDR3 terminus; that terminus is restored from the germline J gene. The chain joins TRBV13-1 to TRBJ2-5, with 9 positions matching TRBD1. The CDR3 sequence is 14 residues long. Germline V gene sequence: CDR1 NSHNY, CDR2 SYGAGN. CDR3 DNA (partial): TGTGCCAGCAGTGACCGGGACAGGGTGGAC. Its translation: CASSDRDRVD. The whole CDR3 sequence is CASSDRDRVDTQYF.

There are a few counts of this clone. Mouse gene names apply. The sequenced fragment ends 4 residues before the CDR3 boundary, so the rest is inferred from the germline J gene. The chain recombines TRBV13-1 with TRBJ2-7, with 10 bases identical to TRBD1. The trim removed 0 bases at V and 2 bases at J, leaving 2 bases unmatched. CDR1 is NSHNY and CDR2 is SYGAGN in the germline V gene. The CDR3 is 15 amino acids. The DNA read from the CDR3 is TGTGCCAGCAGTGATGAGACAGGGGGCGCCTAT. It encodes CASSDETGGAY. The full CDR3 protein is CASSDETGGAYEQYF.

This clone showed up many times. The gene names here belong to mouse. From the germline J gene comes the end of the CDR3, since the read stops 4 residues before it. The V call is TRBV13-3, the J call TRBJ2-7, with 10 positions matching TRBD2. CDR3 length: 14 residues. Germline V gives CDR1 NNHDY, CDR2 SYVADS. CDR3 loop: CASTLRDWGYEQYF. The CDR3 bases that were read are TGTGCCAGCACTCTCCGGGACTGGGGATAT.